The 10 T cell receptor beta chains presented below share a single source sample, sequenced in a study of T-cell reconstitution after alpha-beta-depleted transplantation in children. Construction of the TCRbeta library involved unique molecular identifiers. Via MiXCR, TCRdb re-called the PCR reads, giving one row per CDR3 protein. The sample has 450,000 to 600,000 distinct CDR3 sequences, about 10% seen once. Sequenced material: PBMCs, taken before TCRalphabeta/CD19-depleted stem cell transplant. Every receptor here comes from a child between 2 and 9 years old with inherited bone marrow failure, due to receive a stem cell transplant.

A note on this clonotype: A much larger clone lies a single base off, so this may be a read error. The genes are TRBV7-2 and TRBJ2-3, with unresolved D. The CDR3 runs 14 residues. V lost 0 bases and J 1 base, leaving 5 bases between the germline ends. Germline CDR1 reads SGHTA; CDR2 reads FQGNSA. The CDR3 reads CASSLASCTDTQYF. CDR3 nucleotides: TGTGCCAGCAGCTTAGCGAGTTGCACAGATACGCAGTATTTT.

This clonotype was found a few times. The rearrangement links TRBV12-3 or TRBV12-4 to TRBJ2-1, with D unclear. Trimming removed 6 bases from V and 0 bases from J, with 15 bases in between. There are 16 residues in the CDR3. The CDR3: CASSHKRRGSYNEQFF. As DNA, the CDR3 is TGTGCCAGCAGCCATAAGAGGAGAGGCTCCTACAATGAGCAGTTCTTC.

At least ten counts were recorded for this clonotype. The gene calls are TRBV13 and TRBJ2-1; 8 bases match TRBD1. The CDR3 extends over 14 amino acids. Losses at the gene ends were 3 bases for V and 6 bases for J; bases not matched to a gene: 4. Germline CDR1 reads PRHDT; CDR2 reads FYEKMQ (reference sequence). For the CDR3, the DNA is TGTGCCAGCAGCTTGGACCAGGGGGCCAATGAGCAGTTCTTC. Amino acid sequence: CASSLDQGANEQFF.

This clonotype has at least ten counts. The CDR3 sequence: CAWSLSYEQYF. The CDR3 DNA reads as TGTGCCTGGAGTCTCAGCTACGAGCAGTACTTC. The chain carries TRBV30 and TRBJ2-7, with D unresolved. The CDR3 contains 11 residues. V was shortened by 2 bases and J by 3 bases, with 5 bases between the two germline ends. Germline V lookup: CDR1 GTSNPN, CDR2 SVGIG (reference sequence).

This clonotype has more than one count but fewer than ten. The rearrangement joins TRBV20-1 to TRBJ2-7; perhaps TRBD2 as D (5 bases). The V end lost 0 bases, the J end lost 3 bases, and 15 bases lay between the germline ends. From germline, CDR1 is DFQATT and CDR2 SNEGSKA (reference sequence). The CDR3 extends over 15 amino acids. For the CDR3, the DNA is TGCAGTGCTAGAGATCGGGATTCTCTCTACTACGAGCAGTACTTC. Translated: CSARDRDSLYYEQYF.

This clonotype has ten or more counts. The V call is TRBV20-1, the J call TRBJ1-4, with D possibly being TRBD1 (6 bases). Germline-derived CDR1 and CDR2 are DFQATT and SNEGSKA (reference sequence). Trimming left V 6 bases short and J 1 base short, with 9 bases between. The length of the CDR3 is 13 residues. Here the CDR3 DNA reads TGCAGTGCCGAACAGGGAACTAATGAAAAACTGTTTTTT. Protein: CSAEQGTNEKLFF.

This clonotype has more than one count but fewer than ten. The CDR3 DNA is TGTGCCAGCAGCAAAAGGCTTACAGGGGGAGTCCCTGAAGCTTTCTTT. Translation: CASSKRLTGGVPEAFF. The chain combines TRBV21-1 with TRBJ1-1; the tabulated D call, TRBD1, remains unverified against the DNA. TRBV21-1 is a listed pseudogene. CDR3 length: 16 residues.

As concerns this clonotype: This sequence may be a read error, since a much larger clone differs from it by one base. The V gene is TRBV12-3 or TRBV12-4, the J gene TRBJ1-1; D unresolved. This CDR3 contains 11 residues. Trimming took off 7 bases at V and 4 bases at J, with 7 bases between the two ends. CDR3 region: CASILATEAFF. DNA of the CDR3: TGTGCCAGCATCTTAGCCACTGAAGCTTTCTTT.

This clonotype has a handful of counts. V gene TRBV5-5 combines with J gene TRBJ2-3; TRBD2 matches at 8 bases. This CDR3 comprises 14 residues. Germline values: CDR1 SGHKS, CDR2 YYEKEE (reference sequence). The V segment lost 3 bases and the J segment 6 bases; nucleotides outside the gene matches: 6. The CDR3 is CASSSTSGRDTQYF. The CDR3 nucleotides read TGTGCCAGCAGCTCAACTAGCGGCCGGGATACGCAGTATTTT.

This clonotype was found many times. The chain uses TRBV4-2 and TRBJ2-1, with TRBD2 identical over 11 bases. Looked up from germline, CDR1 is LGHNA and CDR2 is YNFKEQ. The length of the CDR3 is 16 residues. Losses at the gene ends were 6 bases for V and 3 bases for J; bases not matched to a gene: 7. CDR3 coding DNA: TGTGCCAGCAGTCCCGGACTAGCGGGCCGCTACAATGAGCAGTTCTTC. It encodes CASSPGLAGRYNEQFF.